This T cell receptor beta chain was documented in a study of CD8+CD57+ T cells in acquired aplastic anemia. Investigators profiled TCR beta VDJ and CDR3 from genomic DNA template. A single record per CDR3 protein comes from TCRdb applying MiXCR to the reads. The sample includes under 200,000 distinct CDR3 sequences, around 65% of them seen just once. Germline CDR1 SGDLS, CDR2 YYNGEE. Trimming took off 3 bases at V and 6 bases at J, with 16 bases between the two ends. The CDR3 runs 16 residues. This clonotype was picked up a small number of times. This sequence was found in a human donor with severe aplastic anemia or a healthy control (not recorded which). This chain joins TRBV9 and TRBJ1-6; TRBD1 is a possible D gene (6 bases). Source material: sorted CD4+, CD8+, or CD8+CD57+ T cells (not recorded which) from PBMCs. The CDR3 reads CASSEGTGYSNSPLHF. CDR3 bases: TGTGCCAGCAGCGAGGGAACAGGGTACAGTAATTCACCCCTCCACTTT.